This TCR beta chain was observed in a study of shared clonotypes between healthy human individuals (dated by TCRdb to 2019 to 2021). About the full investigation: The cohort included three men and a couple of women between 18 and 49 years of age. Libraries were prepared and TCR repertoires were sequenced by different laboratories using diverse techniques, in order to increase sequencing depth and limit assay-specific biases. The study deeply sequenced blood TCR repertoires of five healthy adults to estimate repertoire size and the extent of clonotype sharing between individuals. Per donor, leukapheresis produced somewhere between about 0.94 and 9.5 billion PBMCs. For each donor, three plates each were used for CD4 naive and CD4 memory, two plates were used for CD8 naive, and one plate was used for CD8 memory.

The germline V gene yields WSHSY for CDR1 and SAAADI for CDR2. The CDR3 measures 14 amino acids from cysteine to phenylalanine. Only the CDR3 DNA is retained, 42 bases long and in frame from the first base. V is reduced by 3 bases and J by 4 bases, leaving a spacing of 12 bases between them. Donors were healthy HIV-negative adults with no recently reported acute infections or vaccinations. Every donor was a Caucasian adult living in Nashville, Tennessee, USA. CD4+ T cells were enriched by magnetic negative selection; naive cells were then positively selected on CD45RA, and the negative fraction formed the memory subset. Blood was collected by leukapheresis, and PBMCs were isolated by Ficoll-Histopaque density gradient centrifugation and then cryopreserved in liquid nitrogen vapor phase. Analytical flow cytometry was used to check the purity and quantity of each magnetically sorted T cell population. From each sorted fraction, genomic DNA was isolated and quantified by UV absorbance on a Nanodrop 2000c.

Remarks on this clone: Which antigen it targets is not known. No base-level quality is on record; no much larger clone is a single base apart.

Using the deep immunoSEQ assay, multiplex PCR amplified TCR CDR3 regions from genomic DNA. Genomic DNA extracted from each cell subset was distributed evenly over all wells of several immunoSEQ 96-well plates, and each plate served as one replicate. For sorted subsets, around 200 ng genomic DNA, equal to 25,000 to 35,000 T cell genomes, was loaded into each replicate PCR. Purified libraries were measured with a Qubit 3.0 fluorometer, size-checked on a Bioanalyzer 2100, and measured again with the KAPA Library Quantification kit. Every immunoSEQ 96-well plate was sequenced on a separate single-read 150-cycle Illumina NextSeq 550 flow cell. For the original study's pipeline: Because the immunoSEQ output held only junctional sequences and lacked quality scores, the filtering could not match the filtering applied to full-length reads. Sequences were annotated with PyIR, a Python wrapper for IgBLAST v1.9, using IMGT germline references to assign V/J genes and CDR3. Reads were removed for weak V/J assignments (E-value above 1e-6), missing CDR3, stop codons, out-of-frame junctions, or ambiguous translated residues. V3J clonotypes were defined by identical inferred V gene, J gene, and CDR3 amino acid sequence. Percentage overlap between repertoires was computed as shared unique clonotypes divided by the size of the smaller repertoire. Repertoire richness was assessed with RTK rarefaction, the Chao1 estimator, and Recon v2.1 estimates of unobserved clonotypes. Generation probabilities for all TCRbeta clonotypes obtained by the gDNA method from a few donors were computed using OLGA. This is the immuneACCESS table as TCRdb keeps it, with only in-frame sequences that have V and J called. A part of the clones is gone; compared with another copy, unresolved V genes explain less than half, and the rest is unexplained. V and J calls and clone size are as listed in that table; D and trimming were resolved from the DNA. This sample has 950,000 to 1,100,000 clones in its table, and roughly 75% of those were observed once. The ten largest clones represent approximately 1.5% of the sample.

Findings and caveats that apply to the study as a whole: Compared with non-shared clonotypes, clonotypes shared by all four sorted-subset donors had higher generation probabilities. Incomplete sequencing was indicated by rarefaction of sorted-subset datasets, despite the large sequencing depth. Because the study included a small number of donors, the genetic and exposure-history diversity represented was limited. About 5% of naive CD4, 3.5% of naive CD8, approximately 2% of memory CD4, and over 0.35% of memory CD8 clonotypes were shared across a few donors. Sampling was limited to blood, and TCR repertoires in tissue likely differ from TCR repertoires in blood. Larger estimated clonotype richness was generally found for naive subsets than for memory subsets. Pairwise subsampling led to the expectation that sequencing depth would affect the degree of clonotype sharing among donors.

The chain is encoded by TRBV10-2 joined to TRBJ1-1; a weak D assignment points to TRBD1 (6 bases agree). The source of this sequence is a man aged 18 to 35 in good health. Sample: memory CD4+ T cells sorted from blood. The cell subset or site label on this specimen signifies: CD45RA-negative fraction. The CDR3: CASSEGLGGTEAFF. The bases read TGCGCCAGCAGTGAAGGATTAGGGGGCACTGAAGCTTTCTTT.